One and the same sample provided the 28 T cell receptor beta chains below, sequenced in a study of response to subunit inactivated influenza vaccine. TCRdb reprocessed the RT-PCR reads via MiXCR and lists one record per CDR3 protein. The table has approximately 530,000 distinct CDR3 sequences, roughly 7.9% seen once. This sample comprised PBMCs from blood, obtained roughly 24 months after vaccination. All receptors derive from a man aged 45 to 70 who received an inactivated influenza vaccine.

Here the CDR3 reads CASSPSGGHGANVLTF. CDR3 bases: TGCGCCAGCTCCCCGAGCGGGGGGCACGGGGCCAACGTCCTGACTTTC. The chain employs TRBV5-1 and TRBJ2-6, with 9 positions matching TRBD2. V dropped 7 bases and J dropped 4; count of bases not matched to a gene: 9. The CDR3 consists of 16 residues. Germline V gene sequence: CDR1 SGHRS, CDR2 YFSETQ.

This clonotype was detected many times. The V call is TRBV6-1, the J call TRBJ1-5, with D perhaps matching TRBD1 (6 bases). The V and J ends lost 6 bases and 4 bases respectively, with 16 bases between them. Germline loops: CDR1 MNHNS, CDR2 SASEGT. This CDR3 has 15 amino acids. CDR3 sequence (DNA): TGTGCCAGCAGACCCGCGACAGGCTATAATCAGCCCCAGCATTTT. This sequence encodes CASRPATGYNQPQHF.

The chain uses TRBV10-3 and TRBJ2-7; 8 bases fit TRBD1. This CDR3 comprises 14 residues. The germline CDR1 and CDR2 sequences are ENHRY and SYGVKD. Unmatched junction bases numbered 6, after V lost 5 bases and J lost 3 bases. CDR3 nucleotide sequence: TGTGCCATCAGTTCAGGGGGCCCGTTCTACGAGCAGTACTTC. Translated, it gives CAISSGGPFYEQYF.

This clonotype was seen ten or more times. The V gene is TRBV20-1, the J gene TRBJ2-2; D possibly corresponds to TRBD2 (5 bases). This CDR3 is built from 16 residues. Per the germline V gene, CDR1 is DFQATT and CDR2 is SNEGSKA (reference sequence). Trimming removed 0 bases at V and 3 bases at J, with 14 bases between. This CDR3 is CSARDYGLGDTGELFF. CDR3 DNA sequence: TGCAGTGCTAGAGATTATGGGCTCGGGGACACCGGGGAGCTGTTTTTT.

This clonotype was counted a few times. J is TRBJ2-1 and V is TRBV5-1, with D possibly matching TRBD1 (5 bases). CDR1 is SGHRS and CDR2 is YFSETQ in the germline V gene. Trimming shortened V by 5 bases and J by 9 bases, and 27 bases separated the two germline ends. CDR3 length equals 17 residues. This chain's CDR3 is CASRSGSSYRRGGEQFF. The CDR3 bases are TGCGCCAGCAGGTCGGGCTCCAGCTACAGGAGAGGTGGTGAGCAGTTCTTC. The whole variable domain, filled in from reference TRBV5-1 and TRBJ2-1, reads KAGVTQTPRYLIKTRGQQVTLSCSPISGHRSVSWYQQTPGQGLQFLFEYFSETQRNKGNFPGRFSGRQFSNSRSEMNVSTLELGDSALYLCASRSGSSYRRGGEQFFGPGTRLTVL.

This clonotype was observed many times. The rearrangement links TRBV12-3 or TRBV12-4 to TRBJ1-5; 10 bases are a match to TRBD1. Trimming took 3 bases from V and 4 from J; bases not matched to a gene: 3. The CDR3 is made up of 15 amino acids. CDR3 coding DNA: TGTGCCAGCAGTTTCCAGGACAGGGGGAATCAGCCCCAGCATTTT. Protein: CASSFQDRGNQPQHF.

The rearrangement joins TRBV5-6 to TRBJ2-1, with TRBD2 identical over 16 bases. Germline V gene data show CDR1 as SGHDT and CDR2 as YYEEEE. Trimming removed 4 bases from V and 10 bases from J; junction bases left unmatched: 5. The CDR3 runs to 15 residues. DNA of the CDR3: TGTGCCAGCAGCAAGGGACTAGCGGGAGGGCGCGAGCAGTTCTTC. Residues: CASSKGLAGGREQFF.

There are many counts of this clonotype. This chain joins TRBV4-1 and TRBJ1-2; TRBD1 might be the D (6 bases). With 0 bases removed from V and 8 bases from J, the gap between germline ends came to 13 bases. Per the germline V gene, CDR1 is MGHRA and CDR2 is YSYEKL. CDR3 length: 14 amino acids. CDR3 sequence (DNA): TGCGCCAGCAGCCAAGATTTCCGGACAGTGGGCTACACCTTC. It is translated as CASSQDFRTVGYTF.

The V call is TRBV20-1, the J call TRBJ2-5, with no clear D. Germline values: CDR1 DFQATT, CDR2 SNEGSKA (reference sequence). The germline V and J ends were trimmed by 4 bases and 5 bases, with 8 bases remaining between them. The CDR3 is 11 residues long. CDR3 nucleotides: TGCAGTGCTAAAGAACCGGAGACCCAGTACTTC. It encodes CSAKEPETQYF.

The genes are TRBV6-1 and TRBJ2-1; 7 bases line up with TRBD1. The CDR3 has 15 residues. The ends lost 3 bases at V and 3 bases at J; junction bases unmatched: 5. The germline V gene has CDR1 MNHNS and CDR2 SASEGT. CDR3: CASSEVRGLYNEQFF. Written as DNA, the CDR3 is TGTGCCAGCAGTGAGGTTAGGGGGCTCTACAATGAGCAGTTCTTC.

This clonotype was counted at least ten times. This rearrangement joins TRBV4-3 to TRBJ2-6; D uncertain. V was pared by 0 bases and J by 0 bases, with 3 bases between. Germline V lookup: CDR1 LGHNA, CDR2 YSLEER. The CDR3 runs to 15 residues. Written as DNA, the CDR3 is TGCGCCAGCAGCCAAGAGTACTCTGGGGCCAACGTCCTGACTTTC. Encoded protein: CASSQEYSGANVLTF.

This clonotype was seen just once. The chain carries TRBV24-1 and TRBJ2-2; D is undetermined. Germline V gene sequence: CDR1 KGHDR, CDR2 SFDVKD. The CDR3 length is 15 residues. V was trimmed by 7 bases and J by 0 bases, leaving 11 bases between them. The CDR3 DNA is TGTGCCACCAGCCGTCGGCGCGCGAACACCGGGGAGCTGTTTTTT. Amino acid sequence: CATSRRRANTGELFF.

This clonotype showed up many times. This chain connects TRBV10-2 to TRBJ2-1, with D uncertain. The CDR3 is 17 amino acids. Trimming stripped 0 bases from V and 3 bases from J, with 15 bases between. The V gene's germline CDR1 is WSHSY and CDR2 SAAADI. The chain's CDR3 is CASSESLQATNYNEQFF. In DNA form, the CDR3 reads TGCGCCAGCAGTGAGTCATTGCAGGCCACCAACTACAATGAGCAGTTCTTC.

This clonotype was seen repeatedly, ten times or more. This chain connects TRBV7-9 to TRBJ2-7, with D uncertain. Germline values: CDR1 SEHNR, CDR2 FQNEAQ (reference sequence). This CDR3 contains 11 residues. With 2 bases removed from V and 6 bases from J, the gap between germline ends came to 5 bases. The CDR3 nucleotides read TGTGCCAGCAGCTTATCTACCGAGCAGTACTTC. It is translated as CASSLSTEQYF.

This clonotype was seen repeatedly, ten times or more. The chain is built from TRBV2 and TRBJ1-2; D might be TRBD1 (5 bases). Deletions cut 6 bases from V and 6 bases from J, with 17 bases between. CDR3 length: 14 residues. Looked up from germline, CDR1 is SNHLY and CDR2 is FYNNEI. The chain's CDR3 is CASSAVKGIHGYTF. CDR3 nucleotides: TGTGCCAGCAGCGCTGTGAAGGGGATCCATGGCTACACCTTC.

The V gene is TRBV9, the J gene TRBJ2-3; the D gene is possibly TRBD2 (6 bases). There are 16 residues in the CDR3. Deletions cut 0 bases from V and 3 bases from J, with 14 bases between. The germline CDR1 and CDR2 sequences are SGDLS and YYNGEE. The DNA of the CDR3 is TGTGCCAGCAGCGTAGGAGCCGGGGCGGGGACAGATACGCAGTATTTT. Translated, it gives CASSVGAGAGTDTQYF.

The rearrangement links TRBV9 to TRBJ2-3; D is possibly TRBD2 (5 bases). V lost 0 bases and J 2 bases, leaving 10 bases between the germline ends. The CDR3 is 15 amino acids. CDR1 is SGDLS and CDR2 is YYNGEE in the germline V gene. CDR3 amino acids: CASSVGGRDTDTQYF. CDR3 nucleotides: TGTGCCAGCAGCGTAGGAGGGAGAGACACAGATACGCAGTATTTT.

In its sample, this clonotype was seen many times. This chain joins TRBV6-2 or TRBV6-3 and TRBJ2-5; tentative D call: TRBD1 (5 bases). The CDR3 length is 13 residues. The germline gives CDR1 MNHEY, CDR2 SVGEGT. The V gene lost 3 bases and the J gene lost 5 bases, with 10 bases spanning the gap. CDR3 DNA sequence: TGTGCCAGCAGTTATGAGCCAGGGGAGACCCAGTACTTC. Encoded protein: CASSYEPGETQYF.

This clonotype turned up a few times. The gene calls are TRBV5-1 and TRBJ1-6; D not resolved. Germline assignment: CDR1 SGHRS and CDR2 YFSETQ. The germline V and J ends were trimmed by 0 bases and 5 bases, with 12 bases remaining between them. This CDR3 comprises 16 residues. CDR3: CASSLAERTDNSPLHF. The CDR3 bases are TGCGCCAGCAGCTTGGCCGAGCGGACGGATAATTCACCCCTCCACTTT.

This clonotype was recorded at least ten times. The V gene is TRBV7-2, the J gene TRBJ2-1; D remains unclear. Trimming took off 7 bases at V and 3 bases at J, with 16 bases between the two ends. CDR3 length: 15 residues. Germline CDR1 reads SGHTA; CDR2 reads FQGNSA. In nucleotides, the CDR3 is TGTGCCAGCACCCTTAGTGGTTTTGACTACAATGAGCAGTTCTTC. It specifies CASTLSGFDYNEQFF. Drawing the rest from reference TRBV7-2 and TRBJ2-1, the complete variable domain is GAGVSQSPSNKVTEKGKDVELRCDPISGHTALYWYRQSLGQGLEFLIYFQGNSAPDKSGLPSDRFSAERTGGSVSTLTIQRTQQEDSAVYLCASTLSGFDYNEQFFGPGTRLTVL.

This clonotype appeared many times. The CDR3 region has the DNA TGCAGCGTAAGCGGGAGGGCCGGAGATACGCAGTATTTT. Its translation: CSVSGRAGDTQYF. This chain links TRBV29-1 with TRBJ2-3; 10 nucleotides agree with TRBD2. The V gene's germline CDR1 is SQVTM and CDR2 ANQGSEA. The CDR3 runs 13 residues. After removal of 6 bases from V and 5 bases from J, the junction contained 5 bases not matched to a gene.

In its sample, this clonotype was seen a few times. This chain links TRBV7-8 with TRBJ1-4; D call uncertain. The CDR3 spans 17 residues. Germline CDR1 and CDR2: SGHVS and FQNEAQ. V gave up 6 bases and J gave up 3 bases, with 20 bases separating them. CDR3 nucleotide sequence: TGTGCCAGCAGAGGAGCTGGCCAGGCTAGTCCTAATGAAAAACTGTTTTTT. The encoded protein is CASRGAGQASPNEKLFF.

As for this clonotype: A clone one base away is much larger, so this may be a read error. The CDR3 nucleotides read TGCAGCGTTGTCGGCAGCAATCAGCCCCAGCATTTT. It translates to CSVVGSNQPQHF. The chain combines TRBV29-1 with TRBJ1-5; D unclear. V was cut by 4 bases and J by 1 base, with 5 bases left in between. From germline, CDR1 is SQVTM and CDR2 ANQGSEA. The CDR3 spans 12 residues.

This clonotype was counted only a few times. This rearrangement joins TRBV7-9 to TRBJ1-5; 7 nucleotides line up with TRBD1. CDR1 is SEHNR, CDR2 FQNEAQ, per germline (reference sequence). This CDR3 is 15 amino acids long. J was trimmed by 2 bases and V by 1 base; bases with no gene match: 2. CDR3 bases: TGTGCCAGCAGCTTAGGGGGGACAGGCAATCAGCCCCAGCATTTT. This sequence encodes CASSLGGTGNQPQHF.

This clonotype occurred a few times. The chain employs TRBV23-1 and TRBJ2-5; 8 bases are a match to TRBD1. TRBV23-1 is treated as an ORF (open reading frame) with a function not yet certain. V was clipped by 0 bases and J by 2 bases; unmatched bases: 17. This CDR3 is built from 20 residues. The CDR3 reads CASSQSRRKGQEIPQETQYF. The CDR3 nucleotides read TGCGCCAGCAGTCAATCAAGGAGGAAGGGACAGGAGATACCTCAAGAGACCCAGTACTTC.

This clonotype was detected ten times or more. The V gene is TRBV2, the J gene TRBJ2-5, with 8 bases lining up with TRBD1. The V and J ends lost 1 base and 4 bases, in that order; junction bases with no gene match: 5. CDR3 size: 15 residues. Germline V gives CDR1 SNHLY, CDR2 FYNNEI. CDR3 DNA: TGTGCCAGCAGTGAAGGGACAGGGCTGTTAGAGACCCAGTACTTC. Protein sequence: CASSEGTGLLETQYF.

In its sample, this clonotype was seen a few times. V usage is TRBV2 and J usage is TRBJ1-6, with D tentatively TRBD1 (6 bases). From germline, CDR1 is SNHLY and CDR2 FYNNEI. Trimming cost V 11 bases and J 7 bases, with 15 bases left between them. The CDR3 is made up of 13 amino acids. The CDR3 DNA sequence: TGTGCCGACCGGGACATGGAGAATTCACCCCTCCACTTT. Amino acid sequence: CADRDMENSPLHF.

The chain joins TRBV5-6 to TRBJ2-7, with unresolved D. The CDR3 has 14 residues. Trimming shortened V by 5 bases and J by 1 base, and 13 bases separated the two germline ends. CDR1 is SGHDT and CDR2 is YYEEEE in the germline V gene. The CDR3 spells CASSPRWVSYEQYF. The CDR3 DNA sequence: TGTGCCAGCAGTCCCCGGTGGGTATCCTACGAGCAGTACTTC.